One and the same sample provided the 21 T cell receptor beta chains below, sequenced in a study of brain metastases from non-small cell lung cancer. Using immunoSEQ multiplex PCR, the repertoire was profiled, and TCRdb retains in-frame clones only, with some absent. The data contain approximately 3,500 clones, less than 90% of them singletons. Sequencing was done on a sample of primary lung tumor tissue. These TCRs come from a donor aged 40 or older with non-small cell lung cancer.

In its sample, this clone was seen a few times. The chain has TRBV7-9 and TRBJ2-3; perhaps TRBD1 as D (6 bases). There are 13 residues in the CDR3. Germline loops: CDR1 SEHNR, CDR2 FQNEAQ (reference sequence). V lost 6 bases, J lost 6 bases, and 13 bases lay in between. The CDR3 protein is CASRYNQGDTQYF. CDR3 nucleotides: TGTGCCAGCAGATATAACCAGGGGGATACGCAGTATTTT.

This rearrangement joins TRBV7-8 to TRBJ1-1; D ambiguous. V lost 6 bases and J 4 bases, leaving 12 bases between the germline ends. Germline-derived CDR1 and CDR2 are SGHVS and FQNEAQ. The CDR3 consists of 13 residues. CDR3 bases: TGTGCCAGCAGTTACGGGAGAAGCACTGAAGCTTTCTTT. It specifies CASSYGRSTEAFF.

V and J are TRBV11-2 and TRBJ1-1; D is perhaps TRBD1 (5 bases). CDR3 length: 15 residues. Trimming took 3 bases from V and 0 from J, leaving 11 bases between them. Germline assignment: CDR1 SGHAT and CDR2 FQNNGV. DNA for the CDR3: TGTGCCAGCAGCTTTCGGGACCTTATGAACACTGAAGCTTTCTTT. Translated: CASSFRDLMNTEAFF.

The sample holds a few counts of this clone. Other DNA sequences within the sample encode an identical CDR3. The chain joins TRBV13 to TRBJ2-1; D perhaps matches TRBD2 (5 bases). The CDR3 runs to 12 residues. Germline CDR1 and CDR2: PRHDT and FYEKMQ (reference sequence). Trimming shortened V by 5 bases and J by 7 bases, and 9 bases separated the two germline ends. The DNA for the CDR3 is TGTGCCAGCAGCAGCCGAGGGAATGAGCAGTTCTTC. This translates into CASSSRGNEQFF.

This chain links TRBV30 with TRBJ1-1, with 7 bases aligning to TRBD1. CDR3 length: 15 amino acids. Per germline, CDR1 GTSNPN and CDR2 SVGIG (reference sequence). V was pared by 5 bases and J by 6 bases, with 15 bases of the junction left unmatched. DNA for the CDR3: TGTGCCTGGGAACAGGGGATGTGGTCGCAAGCTGAAGCTTTCTTT. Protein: CAWEQGMWSQAEAFF.

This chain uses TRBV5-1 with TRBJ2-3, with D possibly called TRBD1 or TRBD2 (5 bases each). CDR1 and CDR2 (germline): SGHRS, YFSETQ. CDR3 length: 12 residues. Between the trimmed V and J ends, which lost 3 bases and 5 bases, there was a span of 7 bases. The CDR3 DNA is TGCGCCAGCAGCTGGGACGTAGATACGCAGTATTTT. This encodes CASSWDVDTQYF. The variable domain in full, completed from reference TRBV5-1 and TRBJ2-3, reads KAGVTQTPRYLIKTRGQQVTLSCSPISGHRSVSWYQQTPGQGLQFLFEYFSETQRNKGNFPGRFSGRQFSNSRSEMNVSTLELGDSALYLCASSWDVDTQYFGPGTRLTVL.

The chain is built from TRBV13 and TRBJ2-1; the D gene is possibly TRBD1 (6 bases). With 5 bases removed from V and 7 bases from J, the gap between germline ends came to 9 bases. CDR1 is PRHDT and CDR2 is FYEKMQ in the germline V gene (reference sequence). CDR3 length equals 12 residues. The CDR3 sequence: CASSTRGNEQFF. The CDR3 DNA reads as TGTGCCAGCAGCACCAGGGGTAATGAGCAGTTCTTC. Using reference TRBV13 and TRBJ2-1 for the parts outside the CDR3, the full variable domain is AAGVIQSPRHLIKEKRETATLKCYPIPRHDTVYWYQQGPGQDPQFLISFYEKMQSDKGSIPDRFSAQQFSDYHSELNMSSLELGDSALYFCASSTRGNEQFFGPGTRLTVL.

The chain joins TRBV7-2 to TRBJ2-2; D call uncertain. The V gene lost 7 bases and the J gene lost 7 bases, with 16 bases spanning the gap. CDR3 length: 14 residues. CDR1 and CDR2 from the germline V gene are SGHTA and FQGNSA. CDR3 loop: CASTTTPWSGELFF. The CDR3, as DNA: TGTGCCAGCACTACGACTCCTTGGAGCGGGGAGCTGTTTTTT.

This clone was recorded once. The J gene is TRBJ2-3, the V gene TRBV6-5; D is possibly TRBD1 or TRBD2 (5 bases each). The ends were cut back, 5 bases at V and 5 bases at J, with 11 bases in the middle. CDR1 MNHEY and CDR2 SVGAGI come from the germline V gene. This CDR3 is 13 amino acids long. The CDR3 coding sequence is TGTGCCAGCAGTCTGGGGACCATAGATACGCAGTATTTT. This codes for CASSLGTIDTQYF.

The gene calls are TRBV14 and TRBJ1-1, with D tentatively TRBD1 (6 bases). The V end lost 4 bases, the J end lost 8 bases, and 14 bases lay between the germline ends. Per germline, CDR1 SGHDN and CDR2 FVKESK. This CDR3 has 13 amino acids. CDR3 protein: CASSLLQGGEAFF. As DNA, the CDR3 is TGTGCCAGCAGCCTATTACAGGGCGGGGAAGCTTTCTTT.

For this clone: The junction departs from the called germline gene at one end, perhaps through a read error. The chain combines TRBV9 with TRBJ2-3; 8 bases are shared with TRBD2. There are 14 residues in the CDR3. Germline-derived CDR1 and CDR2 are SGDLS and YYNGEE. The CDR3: CASSVAGHGDTQYF. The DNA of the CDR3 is TGTGCCAGCAGTGTAGCGGGGCATGGAGATACGCAGTATTTT.

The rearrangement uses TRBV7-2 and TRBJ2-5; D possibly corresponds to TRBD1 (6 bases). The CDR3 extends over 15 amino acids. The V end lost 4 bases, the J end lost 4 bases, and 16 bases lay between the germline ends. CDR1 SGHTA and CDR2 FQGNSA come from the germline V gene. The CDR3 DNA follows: TGTGCCAGCAGCTCCGCAGGGGCGCACGGAGAGACCCAGTACTTC. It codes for CASSSAGAHGETQYF. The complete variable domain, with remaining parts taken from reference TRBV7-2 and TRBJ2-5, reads GAGVSQSPSNKVTEKGKDVELRCDPISGHTALYWYRQSLGQGLEFLIYFQGNSAPDKSGLPSDRFSAERTGGSVSTLTIQRTQQEDSAVYLCASSSAGAHGETQYFGPGTRLLVL.

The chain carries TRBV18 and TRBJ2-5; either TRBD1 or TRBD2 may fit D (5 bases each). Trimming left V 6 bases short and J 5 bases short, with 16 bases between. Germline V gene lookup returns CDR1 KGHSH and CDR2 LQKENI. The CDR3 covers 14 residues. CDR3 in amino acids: CASSSSSREETQYF. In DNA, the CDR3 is TGTGCCAGCTCCTCATCGAGCAGGGAGGAGACCCAGTACTTC.

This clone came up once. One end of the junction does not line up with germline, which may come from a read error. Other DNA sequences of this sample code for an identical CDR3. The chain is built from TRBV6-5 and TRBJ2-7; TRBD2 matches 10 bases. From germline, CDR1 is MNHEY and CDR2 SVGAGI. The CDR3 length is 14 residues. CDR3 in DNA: TGTGCCAGCAGGAGGACTAGCGGTTCCTACGAGCAGTACTTT. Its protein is CASRRTSGSYEQYF.

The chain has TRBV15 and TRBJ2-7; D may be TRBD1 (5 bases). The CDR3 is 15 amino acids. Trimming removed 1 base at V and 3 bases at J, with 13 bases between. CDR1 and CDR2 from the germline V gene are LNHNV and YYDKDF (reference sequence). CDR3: CATSRVKGRFYEQYF. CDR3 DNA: TGTGCCACCAGCAGAGTAAAGGGGCGATTCTACGAGCAGTACTTC.

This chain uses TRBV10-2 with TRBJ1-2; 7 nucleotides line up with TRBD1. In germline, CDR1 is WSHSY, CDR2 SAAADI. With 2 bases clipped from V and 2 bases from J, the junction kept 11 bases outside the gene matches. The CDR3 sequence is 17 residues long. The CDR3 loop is CASSEEETWTGNYGYTF. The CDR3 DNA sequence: TGCGCCAGCAGTGAGGAAGAGACTTGGACAGGCAACTATGGCTACACCTTC.

CDR3 nucleotide sequence: TGTGCCAGCAGTGATGGGGGAGGGGCTTCCGGGGAGCTGTTTTTT. Translating it yields CASSDGGGASGELFF. V gene TRBV2 combines with J gene TRBJ2-2; 7 positions agree with TRBD2. This CDR3 contains 15 residues. V trimming: 3 bases; J trimming: 6 bases; junction bases outside the gene matches: 7. Germline-derived CDR1 and CDR2 are SNHLY and FYNNEI.

The CDR3, as DNA: TGCGCCAGCAGCTTGGACATCTATAACTATGGCTACACCTTC. Its protein is CASSLDIYNYGYTF. The V gene is TRBV5-1, the J gene TRBJ1-2; no clear D. Germline-derived CDR1 and CDR2 are SGHRS and YFSETQ. The CDR3 contains 14 residues. V lost 0 bases and J lost 1, with 7 bases in between.

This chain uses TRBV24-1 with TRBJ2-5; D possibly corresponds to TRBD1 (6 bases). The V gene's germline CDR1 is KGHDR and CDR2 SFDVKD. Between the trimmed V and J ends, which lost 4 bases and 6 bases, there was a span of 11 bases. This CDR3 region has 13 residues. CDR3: CATSEPGAKTQYF. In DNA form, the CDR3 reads TGTGCCACCAGTGAACCAGGGGCCAAGACCCAGTACTTC.

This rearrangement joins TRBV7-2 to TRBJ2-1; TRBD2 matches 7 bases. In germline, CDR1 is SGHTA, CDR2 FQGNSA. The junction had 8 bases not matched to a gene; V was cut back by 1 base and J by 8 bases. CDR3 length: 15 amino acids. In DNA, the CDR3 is TGTGCCAGCAGCTTAGAACCGGGGGGTGGTTATGAGCAGTTCTTC. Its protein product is CASSLEPGGGYEQFF. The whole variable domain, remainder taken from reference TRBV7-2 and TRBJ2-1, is GAGVSQSPSNKVTEKGKDVELRCDPISGHTALYWYRQSLGQGLEFLIYFQGNSAPDKSGLPSDRFSAERTGGSVSTLTIQRTQQEDSAVYLCASSLEPGGGYEQFFGPGTRLTVL.

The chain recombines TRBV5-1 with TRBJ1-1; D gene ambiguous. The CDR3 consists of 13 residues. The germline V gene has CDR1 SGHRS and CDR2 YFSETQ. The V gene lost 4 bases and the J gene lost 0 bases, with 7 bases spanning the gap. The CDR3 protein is CASSPAVNTEAFF. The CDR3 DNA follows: TGCGCCAGCAGCCCCGCGGTGAACACTGAAGCTTTCTTT.